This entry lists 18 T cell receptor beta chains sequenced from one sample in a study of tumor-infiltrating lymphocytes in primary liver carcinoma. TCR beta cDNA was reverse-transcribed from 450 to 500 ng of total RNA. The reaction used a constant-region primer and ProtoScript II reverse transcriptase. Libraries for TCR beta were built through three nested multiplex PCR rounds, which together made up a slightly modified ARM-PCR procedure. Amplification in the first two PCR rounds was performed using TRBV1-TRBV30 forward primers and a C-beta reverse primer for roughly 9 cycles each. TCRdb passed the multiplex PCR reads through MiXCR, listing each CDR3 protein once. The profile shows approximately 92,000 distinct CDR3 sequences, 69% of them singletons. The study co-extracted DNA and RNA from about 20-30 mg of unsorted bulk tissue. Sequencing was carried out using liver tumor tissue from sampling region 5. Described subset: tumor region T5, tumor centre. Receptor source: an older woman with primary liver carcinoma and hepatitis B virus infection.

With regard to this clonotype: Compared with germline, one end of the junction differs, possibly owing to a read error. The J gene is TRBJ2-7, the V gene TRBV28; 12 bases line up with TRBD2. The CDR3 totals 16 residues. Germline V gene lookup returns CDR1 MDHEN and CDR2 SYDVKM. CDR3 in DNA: TGTGTCAGCAGTTCAAGGACTAGCGGGAACTCCTACGAGCAGTACTTC. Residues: CVSSSRTSGNSYEQYF. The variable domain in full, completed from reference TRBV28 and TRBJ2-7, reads DVKVTQSSRYLVKRTGEKVFLECVQDMDHENMFWYRQDPGLGLRLIYFSYDVKMKEKGDIPEGYSVSREKKERFSLILESASTNQTSMYLCVSSSRTSGNSYEQYFGPGTRLTVT.

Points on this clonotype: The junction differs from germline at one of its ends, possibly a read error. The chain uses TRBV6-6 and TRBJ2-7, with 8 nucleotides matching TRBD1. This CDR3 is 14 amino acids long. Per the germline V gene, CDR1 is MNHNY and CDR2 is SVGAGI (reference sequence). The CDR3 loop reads CATRSGQDSYEQYF. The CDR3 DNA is TGTGCCACCAGATCGGGACAGGATTCCTACGAGCAGTATTTC.

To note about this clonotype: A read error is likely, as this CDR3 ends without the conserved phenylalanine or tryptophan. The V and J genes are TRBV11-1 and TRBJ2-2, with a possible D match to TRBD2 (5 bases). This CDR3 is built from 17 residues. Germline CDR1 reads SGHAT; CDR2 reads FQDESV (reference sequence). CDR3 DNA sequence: TGTCCCAGCAGCGCCCGGCCATTCCTAGCTAACACCGGGGAGCTGTTTTCT. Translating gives CPSSARPFLANTGELFS.

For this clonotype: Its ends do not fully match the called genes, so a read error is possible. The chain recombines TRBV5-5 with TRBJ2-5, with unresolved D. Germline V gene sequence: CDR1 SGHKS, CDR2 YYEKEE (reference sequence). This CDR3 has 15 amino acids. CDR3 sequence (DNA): TGTGCCAGCAGCTTTGAACTCATGAGCCAAGAGACCCAGTATTTC. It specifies CASSFELMSQETQYF.

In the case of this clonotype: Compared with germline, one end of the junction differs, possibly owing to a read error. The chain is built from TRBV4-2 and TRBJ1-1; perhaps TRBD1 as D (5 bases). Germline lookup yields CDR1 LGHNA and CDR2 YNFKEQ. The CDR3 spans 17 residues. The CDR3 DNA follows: TGTGCCAGCAGCCAAGTCACCGTAGGGGCTGGGGACGCTGAAGCTTTCTTC. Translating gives CASSQVTVGAGDAEAFF.

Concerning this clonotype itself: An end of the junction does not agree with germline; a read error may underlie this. The CDR3 sequence: CASSQDRTSGTKDTLYF. The CDR3 bases are TGCGCTAGCAGCCAAGATCGGACTAGCGGGACTAAAGATACGCTGTATTTT. The chain is built from TRBV4-1 and TRBJ2-3; TRBD2 matches at 12 bases. Germline CDR1 reads MGHRA; CDR2 reads YSYEKL. The length of the CDR3 is 17 residues.

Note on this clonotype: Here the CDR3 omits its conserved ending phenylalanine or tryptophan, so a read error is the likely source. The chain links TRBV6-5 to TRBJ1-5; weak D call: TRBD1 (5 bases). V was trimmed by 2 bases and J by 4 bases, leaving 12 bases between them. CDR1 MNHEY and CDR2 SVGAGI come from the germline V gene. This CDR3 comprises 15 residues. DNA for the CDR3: TGTGCCAGCAGTTACGGGGGGTTACGGAATCAGCCCCAGCATATT. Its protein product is CASSYGGLRNQPQHI.

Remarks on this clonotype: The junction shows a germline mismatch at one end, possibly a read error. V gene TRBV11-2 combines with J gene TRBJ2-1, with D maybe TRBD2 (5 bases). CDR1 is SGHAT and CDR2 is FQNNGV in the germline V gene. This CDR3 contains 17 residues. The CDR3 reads CASSLDQEGIVYNEQFF. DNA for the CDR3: TGTGCCAGCAGCTTAGATCAAGAGGGTATAGTATACAATGAGCAATTCTTC.

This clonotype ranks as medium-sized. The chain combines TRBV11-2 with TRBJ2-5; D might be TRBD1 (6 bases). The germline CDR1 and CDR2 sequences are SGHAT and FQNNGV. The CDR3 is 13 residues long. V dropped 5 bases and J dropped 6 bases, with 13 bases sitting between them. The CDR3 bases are TGTGCCAGCAGCGCTCCAGGGGTAAAGACCCAGTACTTC. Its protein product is CASSAPGVKTQYF.

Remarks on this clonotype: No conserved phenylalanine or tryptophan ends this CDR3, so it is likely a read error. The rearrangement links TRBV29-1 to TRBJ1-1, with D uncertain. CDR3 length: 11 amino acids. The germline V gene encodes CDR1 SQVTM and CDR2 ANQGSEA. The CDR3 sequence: CSADSDAEAFL. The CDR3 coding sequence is TGCAGTGCTGATTCGGACGCTGAAGCTTTCCTT.

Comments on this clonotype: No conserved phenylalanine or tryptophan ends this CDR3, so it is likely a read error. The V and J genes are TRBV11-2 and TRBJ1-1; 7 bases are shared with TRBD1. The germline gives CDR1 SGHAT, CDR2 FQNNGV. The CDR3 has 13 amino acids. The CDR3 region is CTSSLESGGEAFY. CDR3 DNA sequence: TGTACCAGCAGCTTAGAGTCAGGGGGTGAAGCTTTCTAT.

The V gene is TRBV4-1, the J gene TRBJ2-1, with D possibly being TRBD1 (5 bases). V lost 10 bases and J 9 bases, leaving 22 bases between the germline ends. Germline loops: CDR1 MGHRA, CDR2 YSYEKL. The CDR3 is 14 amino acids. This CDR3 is CANTHVTGVGEQFF. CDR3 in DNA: TGCGCCAACACCCATGTCACAGGCGTAGGTGAGCAGTTCTTC.

The CDR3 reads CASSTTVRTEAFF. CDR3 sequence (DNA): TGTGCCAGTAGTACGACAGTGAGGACTGAAGCTTTCTTT. The chain combines TRBV19 with TRBJ1-1; TRBD1 might be the D (5 bases). Trimming took 4 bases from V and 5 from J, leaving 11 bases between them. In germline, CDR1 is LNHDA, CDR2 SQIVND (reference sequence). The CDR3 has 13 amino acids.

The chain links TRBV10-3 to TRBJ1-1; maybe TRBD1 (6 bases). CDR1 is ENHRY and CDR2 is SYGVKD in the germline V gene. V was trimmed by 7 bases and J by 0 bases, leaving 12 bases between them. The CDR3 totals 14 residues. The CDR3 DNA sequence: TGTGCCATCATGGCGGACAGATTGAACACTGAAGCTTTCTTT. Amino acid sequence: CAIMADRLNTEAFF.

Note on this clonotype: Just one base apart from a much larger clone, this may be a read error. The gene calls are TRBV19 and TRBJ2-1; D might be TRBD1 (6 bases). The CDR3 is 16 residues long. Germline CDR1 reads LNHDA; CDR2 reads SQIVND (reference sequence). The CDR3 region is CASSMVRGGSYNEQVF. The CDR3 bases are TGTGCCAGTAGTATGGTGCGAGGGGGTTCCTACAATGAGCAGGTCTTC. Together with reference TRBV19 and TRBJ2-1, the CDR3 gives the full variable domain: DGGITQSPKYLFRKEGQNVTLSCEQNLNHDAMYWYRQDPGQGLRLIYYSQIVNDFQKGDIAEGYSVSREKKESFPLTVTSAQKNPTAFYLCASSMVRGGSYNEQVFGPGTRLTVL.

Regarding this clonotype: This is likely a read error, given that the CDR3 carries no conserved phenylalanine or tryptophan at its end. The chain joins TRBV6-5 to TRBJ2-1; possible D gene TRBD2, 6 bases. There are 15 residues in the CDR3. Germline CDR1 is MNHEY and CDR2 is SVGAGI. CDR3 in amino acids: CASSYGGLGTNEQFL. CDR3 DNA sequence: TGTGCCAGCAGTTACGGGGGACTGGGGACCAATGAACAGTTCCTC.

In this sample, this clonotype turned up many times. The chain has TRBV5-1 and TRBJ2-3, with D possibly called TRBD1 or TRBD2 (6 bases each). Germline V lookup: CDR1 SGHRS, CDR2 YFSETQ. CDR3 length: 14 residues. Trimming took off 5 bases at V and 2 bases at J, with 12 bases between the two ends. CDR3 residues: CASRMEGVTDTQYF. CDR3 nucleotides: TGCGCCAGCAGGATGGAGGGGGTCACAGATACGCAGTATTTT.

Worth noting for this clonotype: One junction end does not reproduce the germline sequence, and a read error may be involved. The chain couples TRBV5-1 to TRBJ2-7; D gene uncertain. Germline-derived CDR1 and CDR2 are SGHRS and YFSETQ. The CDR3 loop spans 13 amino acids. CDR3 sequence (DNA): TGTGCCAGCAGCCCCGGGTTCTCCTACGAGCAGTACTTC. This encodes CASSPGFSYEQYF.